This T cell receptor beta chain was recovered during a study of T cells after posttransplantation cyclophosphamide. Findings and caveats of the study: Recipient CMV seropositivity and CMV reactivation strongly tracked TRB clonality.

CDR1 is SGHKS and CDR2 is YYEKEE in the germline V gene (reference sequence). CDR3 length: 14 amino acids. The V and J ends lost 2 bases and 7 bases, in that order; junction bases with no gene match: 2. Worth noting for this clone: Its antigen is not identified.

Using immunoSEQ multiplex PCR, the repertoire was profiled, and TCRdb retains in-frame clones only, with some absent. Here the sample spans approximately 480 clones, approximately 90% being singletons. The receptor was derived from a man between 45 and 60 years old. Sequencing input: CD4+ T cells sorted from bone marrow. This sequence joins TRBV5-5 and TRBJ2-1, with TRBD2 matching over 11 bases. The CDR3 region is CASSFRLAGNEQFF. CDR3 coding DNA: TGTGCCAGCAGCTTCCGACTAGCGGGGAATGAGCAGTTCTTC. Combining the CDR3 with reference TRBV5-5 and TRBJ2-1 gives the whole variable domain DAGVTQSPTHLIKTRGQQVTLRCSPISGHKSVSWYQQVLGQGPQFIFQYYEKEERGRGNFPDRFSARQFPNYSSELNVNALLLGDSALYLCASSFRLAGNEQFFGPGTRLTVL.